The rows below give T cell receptor beta chains drawn from one sample of a study of Ad26.COV2.S vaccination and SARS-CoV-2 variants. Clones were read by immunoSEQ multiplex PCR, and TCRdb kept only the in-frame ones, dropping some. The sample holds 400,000 to 500,000 clones, 89% seen once. Material: peripheral blood, obtained in a trial of Ad26.COV2.S vaccine versus placebo. These receptors were obtained from a person between 18 and 59 years old who received the Ad26.COV2.S COVID-19 vaccine or a placebo. The CDR3 runs from the conserved cysteine through the conserved F or W. A D gene is named only where the DNA matches it firmly. Size is omitted from some rows. Given values are once, few, many or a class for expanded clones.

D gene	clone size	V gene	J gene	CDR3 DNA	CDR3 protein
TRBD2	-	TRBV7-3	TRBJ2-1	TGTGCCAGCAGCTTGAGCGGGAGGATGTACAATGAGCAGTTCTTC	CASSLSGRMYNEQFF
-	-	TRBV7-2	TRBJ2-1	TGTGCCAGCACCCTAGGCGGATCGACCTCCTACAATGAGCAGTTCTTC	CASTLGGSTSYNEQFF
-	-	TRBV4-2	TRBJ2-6	TGTGCCAGCAGCCAAGACCCCACATCGATTAGTGGGGGGGCCAACGTCCTGACTTTC	CASSQDPTSISGGANVLTF
-	-	TRBV6-1	TRBJ2-1	TGTGCCAGCAGTGAGAAAGGGGCGTACAATGAGCAGTTCTTC	CASSEKGAYNEQFF
-	-	TRBV5-1	TRBJ2-1	TGCGCCAGCAGCTTGGCTAGATCCGACAATGAGCAGTTCTTC	CASSLARSDNEQFF
-	once	TRBV14	TRBJ1-4	TGTGCCAGCAGCCTGGTTGGGGGGGCCCGGTATGAAAAACTGTTTTTT	CASSLVGGARYEKLFF
-	-	TRBV5-1	TRBJ2-2	TGCGCCAGCAGCTTGGGGCAGGGGGAGCTGTTTTTT	CASSLGQGELFF
-	-	TRBV6-5	TRBJ2-2	TGTGCCAGCCCCCGTTGGGGGGGCGGTAACGGGGAGCTGTTTTTT	CASPRWGGGNGELFF
-	-	TRBV5-5	TRBJ2-2	TGTGCCAGCAGCCCCGTGGTGGCCGGGGAGCTGTTTTTT	CASSPVVAGELFF
TRBD1	-	TRBV15	TRBJ1-4	TGTGCCACCAGCAGAGTACAGGGGCGTAATGAAAAACTGTTTTTT	CATSRVQGRNEKLFF
-	-	TRBV6-1	TRBJ1-4	TGTGCCAGCAGTGAGTGGGGTTTAGATGAAAAACTGTTTTTT	CASSEWGLDEKLFF
-	-	TRBV27	TRBJ1-5	TGTGCCAGCAGTTCAGTGATAGGGGCCGCGAGCAATCAGCCCCAGCATTTT	CASSSVIGAASNQPQHF
TRBD1	-	TRBV2	TRBJ1-3	TGTGCCAGCAGAGACAGGGCTGGAAACACCATATATTTT	CASRDRAGNTIYF
-	-	TRBV28	TRBJ2-7	TGTGCCAGCAGTTCTATACCGGCCCAGTCAGGGAGTGACGAGCAGTACTTC	CASSSIPAQSGSDEQYF
-	-	TRBV9	TRBJ2-2	TGTGCCAGCAGCGGAGGAATTATCACCGGGGAGCTGTTTTTT	CASSGGIITGELFF
-	few	TRBV11-1	TRBJ2-7	TGTGCCAGCAGCCACCTTCAGTCCGAGCAGTACTTC	CASSHLQSEQYF
-	-	TRBV6-1	TRBJ1-1	TGTGCCAGCAGTGAAAACATATACACTGAAGCTTTCTTT	CASSENIYTEAFF
-	-	TRBV6-1	TRBJ1-4	TGTGCCAGCAGTGCACAGGGTTCCGTACGGAATGAAAAACTGTTTTTT	CASSAQGSVRNEKLFF
-	-	TRBV19	TRBJ1-2	TGTGCCAGTAGTATAATGGGGAGAGCCTATGGCTACACCTTC	CASSIMGRAYGYTF
-	-	TRBV19	TRBJ1-5	TGTGCCAGTAGTCGATCGGGGGACCTTCAGCCCCAGCATTTT	CASSRSGDLQPQHF
-	-	TRBV7-2	TRBJ1-4	TGTGCCAGCAGAGCGGGGTCTCGAGGACCGAATGAAAAACTGTTTTTT	CASRAGSRGPNEKLFF
-	few	TRBV5-6	TRBJ2-5	TGTGCCAGCAGCTTGGGTCCCCAAGAGACCCAGTACTTC	CASSLGPQETQYF
-	-	TRBV5-1	TRBJ2-1	TGCGCCAGCAGCTTTCTTTACAATGAGCAGTTCTTC	CASSFLYNEQFF
-	-	TRBV28	TRBJ1-2	TGTGCCAGCAGTCAGGACCCGCGGGGCTACACCTTC	CASSQDPRGYTF
-	-	TRBV9	TRBJ1-2	TGTGCCAGCAGCGGTTCACGGGGACGGGCCCTCTATGGCTACACCTTC	CASSGSRGRALYGYTF
TRBD1	-	TRBV6-4	TRBJ1-2	TGTGCCAGCAGTGCGACAAGGGGGCTGTACTATGGCTACACCTTC	CASSATRGLYYGYTF
TRBD1	-	TRBV7-9	TRBJ1-2	TGTGCCAGCAGCCCCAGGGACAGGGGCTATGGCTACACCTTC	CASSPRDRGYGYTF
-	once	TRBV4-3	TRBJ2-2	TGCGCCAGCAGCCAAGATAGGGCAGAGGGTCGGTTTTTT	CASSQDRAEGRFF
-	-	TRBV5-1	TRBJ1-2	TGCGCCAGCAGCTTGTTGACCCGTAATTCTGATGGCTACACCTTC	CASSLLTRNSDGYTF
TRBD1	-	TRBV11-2	TRBJ1-1	TGTGCCAGCAGCTTAATTGGGACAGGGGAAGAAGCTTTCTTT	CASSLIGTGEEAFF
TRBD2	-	TRBV29-1	TRBJ2-5	TGCAGCGCCACTAGCGACCAAGAGACCCAGTACTTC	CSATSDQETQYF
TRBD1	-	TRBV7-9	TRBJ2-3	TGTGCCAGCAGCTTAAGACAGGGGGCGGATACGCAGTATTTT	CASSLRQGADTQYF
TRBD1	-	TRBV2	TRBJ2-3	TGTGCCAGCAGGGAGACAGGGAGTCTCCGGAGCACAGATACGCAGTATTTT	CASRETGSLRSTDTQYF
TRBD1	-	TRBV27	TRBJ1-4	TGTGCCAGCAGCCTATTGTCCGGGACAGGGTATGAAAAACTGTTTTTT	CASSLLSGTGYEKLFF
TRBD1	-	TRBV12-5	TRBJ1-1	TGTGCTACAAAACAGGGGGCGGGCACTGAAGCTTTCTTT	CATKQGAGTEAFF
TRBD1	-	TRBV18	TRBJ2-2	TGTGCCAGCTCGGGACAGGGGAGAACCGGGGAGCTGTTTTTT	CASSGQGRTGELFF
-	-	TRBV2	TRBJ2-5	TGTGCCAGCAGTGAAGGCTTTATCGGCTATCAAGAGACCCAGTACTTC	CASSEGFIGYQETQYF
-	-	TRBV6-5	TRBJ2-5	TGTGCCAGTAGAGCCGTGGAGACCCAGTACTTC	CASRAVETQYF
TRBD1	once	TRBV2	TRBJ1-6	TGTGCCAGCAGTGGACAGGGCTCCTATAATTCACCCCTCCACTTT	CASSGQGSYNSPLHF
TRBD1	-	TRBV11-3	TRBJ1-6	TGTGCCAGCAGCCCCAGGACAGGGGGTAATTCACCCCTCCACTTT	CASSPRTGGNSPLHF
-	-	TRBV5-4	TRBJ2-7	TGTGCCAGCAGCTTGGGAGCGGCCTACGAGCAGTACTTC	CASSLGAAYEQYF
-	-	TRBV7-3	TRBJ2-5	TGTGCCAGCAGCTTAAGTGTACTAGAGACCCAGTACTTC	CASSLSVLETQYF
-	-	TRBV6-6	TRBJ1-4	TGTGCCAGCAGTTACTCGACAGGCGTAGAAAAACTGTTTTTT	CASSYSTGVEKLFF
-	-	TRBV21-1	TRBJ1-1	TGTGCCAGCAGCAAAGGGTCCCGACAGGGAGCGAACACTGAAGCTTTCTTT	CASSKGSRQGANTEAFF
TRBD2	-	TRBV7-2	TRBJ2-5	TGTGCCAGCAGCCCACCGGGACTAGCGGGAGGGCCGGGTGAGACCCAGTACTTC	CASSPPGLAGGPGETQYF
-	-	TRBV7-2	TRBJ2-5	TGTGCCAGCAGCTTAAGGGGGAGAGGCTTCCAAGAGACCCAGTACTTC	CASSLRGRGFQETQYF
TRBD2	once	TRBV7-3	TRBJ2-3	TGTGCCAGCAGGGTAGGGTCTAGCGGGGATACAGATACGCAGTATTTT	CASRVGSSGDTDTQYF
-	-	TRBV6-2/TRBV6-3	TRBJ1-4	TGTGCCAGCAGCCACCCGCGGAGGACTAATGAAAAACTGTTTTTT	CASSHPRRTNEKLFF
-	-	TRBV19	TRBJ1-1	TGTGCCAGTAGTAACTACCCTGGGGCGGAAGCTTTCTTT	CASSNYPGAEAFF
-	once	TRBV6-1	TRBJ1-2	TGTGCCAGCAGTGAAGGACAGGTTTACTATGGCTACACCTTC	CASSEGQVYYGYTF
-	-	TRBV19	TRBJ1-2	TGTGCCAGTACCCGGACGGACCGCCACCTTGGCTACACCTTC	CASTRTDRHLGYTF
TRBD2	-	TRBV10-3	TRBJ2-2	TGTGCCATCAGGCTCACTAGCGACACCGGGGAGCTGTTTTTT	CAIRLTSDTGELFF
TRBD2	-	TRBV24-1	TRBJ2-1	TGTGCCACCAGTGCTCTCCGGACTAGCGCCGAGGAGCAGTTCTTC	CATSALRTSAEEQFF
TRBD1	-	TRBV9	TRBJ1-1	TGTGCCAGCACCCAGGGGGTCAGGAACACTGAAGCTTTCTTT	CASTQGVRNTEAFF
-	-	TRBV12-5	TRBJ1-2	TGTGCTAGTGGTTTGACGGGGGTCGCTATCTATGGCTACACCTTC	CASGLTGVAIYGYTF
-	-	TRBV7-2	TRBJ2-3	TGTGCCAGCAGCTTTGGGGTAGGCACAGATACGCAGTATTTT	CASSFGVGTDTQYF
-	-	TRBV12-3/TRBV12-4	TRBJ2-5	TGTGCCAGCAGTTCCGGGGGAGAGACCCAGTACTTC	CASSSGGETQYF
TRBD2	-	TRBV7-8	TRBJ2-1	TGTGCCAGCAGCTTTCTTCTGTCCGGCCTGACTAGCCGGAATAACAATGAGCAGTTCTTC	CASSFLLSGLTSRNNNEQFF
-	-	TRBV5-1	TRBJ1-6	TGCGCCAGCAGCCTTGACGGGATCTCACCCCTCCACTTT	CASSLDGISPLHF